This TCR beta chain appears in the sequencing data of a study of early stage breast cancer tumors. Germline V lookup: CDR1 SGHNT, CDR2 YENEEA. The CDR3 is 13 residues long. Trimming removed 0 bases from V and 1 base from J, with 0 bases in between. Using immunoSEQ multiplex PCR, the repertoire was profiled, and TCRdb retains in-frame clones only, with some absent. This sample has more than 55,000 clones, with 80% found just once. Sequences were obtained from blood. The rearrangement uses TRBV11-3 and TRBJ2-2; D unresolved. The sequence derives from a person aged 35-55 years with breast cancer. For the CDR3, the DNA is TGTGCCAGCAGCTTAGAGAACACCGGGGAGCTGTTTTTT. This sequence encodes CASSLENTGELFF.